This T cell receptor (beta chain) comes out of a study of Ad26.COV2.S vaccination and SARS-CoV-2 variants (dated by TCRdb to about 2021). About the full investigation: Vaccine-arm donors were drawn from COV1001, a multicentre, randomized, double-blind, placebo-controlled phase I-IIa trial of Ad26.COV2.S in healthy adults. The specificity and breadth of SARS-CoV-2-reactive T cell receptors after Ad26.COV2.S vaccination were assessed by TCRbeta repertoire sequencing. Trial participants were randomized into five groups of five, in which low-dose or high-dose Ad26.COV2.S was given once or twice, or placebo was given on both occasions. Investigators remained blinded to trial group allocation during experiments and outcome assessment. Ad26.COV2.S was administered intramuscularly at a dose of 5x10^10 or 1x10^11 viral particles, either as one shot or as two shots given 56 days apart. A total of 32 samples were included in the TCR-sequenced set, comprising roughly 19 Ad26.COV2.S vaccine recipients, 5 placebo recipients and 8 SARS-CoV-2 convalescent individuals.

The immunoSEQ Assay was used to sequence TCRbeta CDR3 regions. After extraction, genomic DNA underwent amplification by bias-controlled multiplex PCR, followed by high-throughput sequencing. From the authors' description of their analysis: To quantify the absolute abundance of each unique TCRbeta CDR3 region, sequences were collapsed and filtered. T cell fraction was estimated by normalizing TCRbeta template counts to usable DNA, with usable DNA measured through amplification of reference genes found in all nucleated cells. Repertoire TCRs were annotated as SARS-CoV-2-specific when V gene, CDR3 amino acid sequence and J gene were exactly matched to a known reactive TCR set. The reference SARS-CoV-2 TCR set was derived from MIRA and filtered for enrichment in COVID-19-positive ImmuneCODE repertoires, a step that removed public or cross-reactive TCRs. Based on the MIRA antigens, annotated TCRs were further analysed at the level of specific ORF or position within ORF. Breadth was defined as the number of annotated unique rearrangements divided by the total number of unique productive rearrangements, and depth was defined as the summed frequency of the annotated unique rearrangements. Group comparisons of TCR breadth used two-sided Wilcoxon rank-sum tests. TCRdb mirrors the immuneACCESS table, restricted to in-frame sequences. Some clones are absent from its copies; in checked studies, under half trace to an unresolved V gene, and the reason for the others is unknown. D and trimming were read from the DNA, whereas the V and J calls and clone size are those reported in that table. The sample table lists about 330,000 clones, roughly 90% of them with a count of one. Of the sample, 4.5% to 5.5% is held by the ten largest clones.

The treatment or condition label on this specimen signifies: 19 received Ad26.COV2.S at low or high dose, single or two shots; roughly five received placebo; per-sample allocation not given. For vaccine and placebo recipients, the sequenced repertoires came from samples collected on day 63 after the first injection. Cohort 1b enrolled 25 or so adults aged 18-55 years at a single site in Boston, USA, between 29 July and 7 August 2020. Ad26.COV2.S was a replication-incompetent adenovirus type 26 vector that expressed a prefusion-stabilized SARS-CoV-2 spike protein derived from the original Wuhan strain. Overall study outcomes, separate from this receptor: The authors noted that the TCR breadth and depth analyses may have underestimated total T cell responses. The study was not powered for comparison of responses between vaccine doses or regimens. After vaccination, substantial breadth of spike-specific CD8+ and CD4+ T cell responses was reported. Higher spike-specific TCR breadth was observed in Ad26.COV2.S recipients than in placebo recipients (P = 0.0014). Vaccine and placebo recipients had similar non-spike TCR breadth, a finding consistent with the vaccine containing only spike.

Regarding this clone: Its antigen specificity is not known. Base qualities are not at hand, and no much larger clone is one base apart.

From cysteine to phenylalanine, the CDR3 is 15 amino acids long. Just the 45-base CDR3 DNA is kept, in frame starting at base 1. V loses 0 bases at its end and J loses 9 bases; junction bases beyond the gene matches: 6. The germline V gene encodes CDR1 MGHRA and CDR2 YSYEKL. The receptor's source is a person between 18 and 60 years old who received the Ad26.COV2.S COVID-19 vaccine or a placebo. The material was peripheral blood, obtained in a trial of Ad26.COV2.S vaccine versus placebo. The chain employs TRBV4-1 and TRBJ1-1, with 11 middle bases fitting TRBD1. This receptor carries the CDR3 CASSQENTDRGQAFF. The sequenced DNA: TGCGCCAGCAGCCAAGAAAATACGGACAGGGGGCAAGCTTTCTTT.